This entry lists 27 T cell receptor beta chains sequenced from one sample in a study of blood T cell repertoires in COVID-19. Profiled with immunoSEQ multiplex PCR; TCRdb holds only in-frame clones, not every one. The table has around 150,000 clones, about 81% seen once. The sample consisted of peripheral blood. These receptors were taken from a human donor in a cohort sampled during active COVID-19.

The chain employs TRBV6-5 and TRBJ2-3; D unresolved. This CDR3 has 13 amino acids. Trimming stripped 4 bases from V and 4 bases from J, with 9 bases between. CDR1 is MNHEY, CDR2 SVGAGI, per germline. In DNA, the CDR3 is TGTGCCAGCAGTTCCAGCAGCGCAGATACGCAGTATTTT. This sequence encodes CASSSSSADTQYF.

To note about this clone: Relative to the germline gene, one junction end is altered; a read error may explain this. CDR3 amino acids: CAARRGAEDTQYF. As DNA, the CDR3 is TGTGCCGCCAGGCGGGGGGCGGAAGATACGCAGTATTTT. This rearrangement joins TRBV15 to TRBJ2-3, with 8 bases matching TRBD2. Germline loops: CDR1 LNHNV, CDR2 YYDKDF (reference sequence). The CDR3 is 13 amino acids.

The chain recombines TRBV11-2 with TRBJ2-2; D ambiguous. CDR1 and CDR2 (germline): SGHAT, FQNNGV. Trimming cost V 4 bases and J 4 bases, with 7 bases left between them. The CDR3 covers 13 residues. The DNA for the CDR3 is TGTGCCAGCAGCTCTCTCGTCACCGGGGAGCTGTTTTTT. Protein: CASSSLVTGELFF. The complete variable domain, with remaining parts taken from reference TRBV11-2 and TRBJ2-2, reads EAGVAQSPRYKIIEKRQSVAFWCNPISGHATLYWYQQILGQGPKLLIQFQNNGVVDDSQLPKDRFSAERLKGVDSTLKIQPAKLEDSAVYLCASSSLVTGELFFGEGSRLTVL.

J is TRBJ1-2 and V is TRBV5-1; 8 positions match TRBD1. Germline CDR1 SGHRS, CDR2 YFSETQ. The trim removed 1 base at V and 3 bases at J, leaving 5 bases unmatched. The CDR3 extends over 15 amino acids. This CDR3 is CASSLTGGADYGYTF. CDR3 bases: TGCGCCAGCAGCTTGACAGGGGGTGCCGACTATGGCTACACCTTC.

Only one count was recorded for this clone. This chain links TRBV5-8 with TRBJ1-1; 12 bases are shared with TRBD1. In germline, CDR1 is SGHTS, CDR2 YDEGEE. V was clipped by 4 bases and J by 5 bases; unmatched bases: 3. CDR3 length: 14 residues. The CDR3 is CASSRDRGRTEAFF. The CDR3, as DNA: TGTGCCAGCAGCCGGGACAGGGGGCGTACTGAAGCTTTCTTT.

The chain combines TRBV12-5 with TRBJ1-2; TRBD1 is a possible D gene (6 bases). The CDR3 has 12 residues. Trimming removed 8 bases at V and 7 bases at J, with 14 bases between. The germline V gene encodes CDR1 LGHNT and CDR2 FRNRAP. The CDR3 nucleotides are TGTGCTAGTCGCTCACAGGGCCCTGGCTACACCTTC. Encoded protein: CASRSQGPGYTF.

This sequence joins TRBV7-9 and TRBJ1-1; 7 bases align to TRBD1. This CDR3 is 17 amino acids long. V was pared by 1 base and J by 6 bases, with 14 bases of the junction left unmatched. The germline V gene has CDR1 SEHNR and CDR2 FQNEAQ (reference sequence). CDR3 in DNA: TGTGCCAGCAGCTTAGTAGGGGGCCCCCACCACCGCGCTGAAGCTTTCTTT. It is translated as CASSLVGGPHHRAEAFF.

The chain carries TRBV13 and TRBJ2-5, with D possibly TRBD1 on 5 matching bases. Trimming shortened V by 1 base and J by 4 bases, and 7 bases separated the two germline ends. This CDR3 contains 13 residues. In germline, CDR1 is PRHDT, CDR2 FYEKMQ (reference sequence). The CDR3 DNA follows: TGTGCCAGCAGCTTAGAAGACAGAGAGACCCAGTACTTC. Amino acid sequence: CASSLEDRETQYF.

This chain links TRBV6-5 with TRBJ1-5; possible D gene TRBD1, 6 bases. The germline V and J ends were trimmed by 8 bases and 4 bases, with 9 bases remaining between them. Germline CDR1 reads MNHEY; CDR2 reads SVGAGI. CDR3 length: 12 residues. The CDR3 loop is CASSQGNQPQHF. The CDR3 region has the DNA TGTGCCAGCTCCCAGGGGAATCAGCCCCAGCATTTT.

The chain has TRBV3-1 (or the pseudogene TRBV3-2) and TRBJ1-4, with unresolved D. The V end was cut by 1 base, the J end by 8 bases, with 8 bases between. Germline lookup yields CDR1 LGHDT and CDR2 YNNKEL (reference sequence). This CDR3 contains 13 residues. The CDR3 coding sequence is TGTGCCAGCAGCCAAGCTACTCGGGAAAAACTGTTTTTT. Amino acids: CASSQATREKLFF.

The CDR3 DNA is TGTGCCAGCAGCAAAGTGGGAGCACTAGCGGGAGGCCGATTCACCGGGGAGCTGTTTTTT. It is translated as CASSKVGALAGGRFTGELFF. The chain uses TRBV21-1 and TRBJ2-2; the tabulated D call, TRBD2, remains unverified against the DNA. TRBV21-1 is assigned pseudogene status. This CDR3 is 20 amino acids long.

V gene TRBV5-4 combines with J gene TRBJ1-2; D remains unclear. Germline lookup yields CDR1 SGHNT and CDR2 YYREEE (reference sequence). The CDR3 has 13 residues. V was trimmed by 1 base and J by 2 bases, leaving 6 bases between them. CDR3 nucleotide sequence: TGTGCCAGCAGCTTGAAGGAGAACTATGGCTACACCTTC. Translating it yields CASSLKENYGYTF.

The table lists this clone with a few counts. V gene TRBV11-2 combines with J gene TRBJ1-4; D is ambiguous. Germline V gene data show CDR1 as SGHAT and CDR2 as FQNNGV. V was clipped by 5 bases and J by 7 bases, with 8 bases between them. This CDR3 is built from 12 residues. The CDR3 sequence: CASSPPGEKLFF. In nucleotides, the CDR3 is TGTGCCAGCAGCCCCCCAGGTGAAAAACTGTTTTTT. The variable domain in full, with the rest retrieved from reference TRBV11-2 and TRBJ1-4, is EAGVAQSPRYKIIEKRQSVAFWCNPISGHATLYWYQQILGQGPKLLIQFQNNGVVDDSQLPKDRFSAERLKGVDSTLKIQPAKLEDSAVYLCASSPPGEKLFFGSGTQLSVL.

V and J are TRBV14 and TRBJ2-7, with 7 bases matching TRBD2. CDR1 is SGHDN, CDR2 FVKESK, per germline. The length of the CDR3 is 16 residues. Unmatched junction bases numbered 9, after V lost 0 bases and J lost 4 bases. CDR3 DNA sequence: TGTGCCAGCAGCCAAGATTGGTGGGGGACTAAGTACGAGCAGTACTTC. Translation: CASSQDWWGTKYEQYF.

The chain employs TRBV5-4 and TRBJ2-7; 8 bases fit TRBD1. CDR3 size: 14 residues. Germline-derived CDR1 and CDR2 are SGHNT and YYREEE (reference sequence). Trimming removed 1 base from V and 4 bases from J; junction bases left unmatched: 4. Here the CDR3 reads CASSLSRGRYEQYF. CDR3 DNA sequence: TGTGCCAGCAGCTTGAGCAGGGGGCGGTACGAGCAGTACTTC.

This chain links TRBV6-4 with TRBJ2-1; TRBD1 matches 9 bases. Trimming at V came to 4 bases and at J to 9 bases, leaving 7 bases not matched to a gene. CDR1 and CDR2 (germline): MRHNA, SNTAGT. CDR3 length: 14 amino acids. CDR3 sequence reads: CASSVGTGQGEQFF. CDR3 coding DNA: TGTGCCAGCAGTGTCGGGACAGGGCAAGGTGAGCAGTTCTTC.

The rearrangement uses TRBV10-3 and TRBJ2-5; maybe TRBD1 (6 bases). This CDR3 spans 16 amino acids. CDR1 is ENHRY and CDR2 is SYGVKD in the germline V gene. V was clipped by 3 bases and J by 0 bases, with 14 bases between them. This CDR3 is CAISEVADRYQETQYF. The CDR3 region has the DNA TGTGCCATCAGTGAAGTCGCCGACAGGTACCAAGAGACCCAGTACTTC.

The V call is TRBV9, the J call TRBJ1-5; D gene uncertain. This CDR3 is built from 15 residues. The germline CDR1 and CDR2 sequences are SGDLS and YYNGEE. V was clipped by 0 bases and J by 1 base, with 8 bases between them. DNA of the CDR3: TGTGCCAGCAGCGTAGGGGTCGGGAGCAATCAGCCCCAGCATTTT. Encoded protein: CASSVGVGSNQPQHF.

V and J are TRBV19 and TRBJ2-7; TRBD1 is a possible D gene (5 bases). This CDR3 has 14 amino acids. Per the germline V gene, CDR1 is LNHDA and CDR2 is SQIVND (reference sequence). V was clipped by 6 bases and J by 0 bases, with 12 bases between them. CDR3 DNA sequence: TGTGCCAGTAGGGGCACAGGTTCCTCCTACGAGCAGTACTTC. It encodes CASRGTGSSYEQYF. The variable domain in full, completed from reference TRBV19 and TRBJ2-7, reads DGGITQSPKYLFRKEGQNVTLSCEQNLNHDAMYWYRQDPGQGLRLIYYSQIVNDFQKGDIAEGYSVSREKKESFPLTVTSAQKNPTAFYLCASRGTGSSYEQYFGPGTRLTVT.

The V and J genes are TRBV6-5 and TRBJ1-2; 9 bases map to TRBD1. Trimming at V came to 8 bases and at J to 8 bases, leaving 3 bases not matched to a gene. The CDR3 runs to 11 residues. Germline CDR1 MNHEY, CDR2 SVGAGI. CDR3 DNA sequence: TGTGCCAGCGGGGACAGGGTCGGCTACACCTTC. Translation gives CASGDRVGYTF.

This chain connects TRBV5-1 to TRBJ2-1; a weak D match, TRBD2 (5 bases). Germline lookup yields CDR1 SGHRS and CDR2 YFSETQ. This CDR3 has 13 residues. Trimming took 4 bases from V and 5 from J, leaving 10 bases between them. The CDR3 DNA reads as TGCGCCAGCAGCCCCGGACTCAACAATGAGCAGTTCTTC. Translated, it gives CASSPGLNNEQFF.

This CDR3 is CASSDPGGAYNSPLHF. The CDR3 region has the DNA TGTGCCAGCAGTGATCCAGGGGGCGCCTATAATTCACCCCTCCACTTT. The chain combines TRBV27 with TRBJ1-6; 8 nucleotides agree with TRBD1. With 5 bases clipped from V and 2 bases from J, the junction kept 5 bases outside the gene matches. This CDR3 has 16 residues. Germline V gene sequence: CDR1 MNHEY, CDR2 SMNVEV (reference sequence).

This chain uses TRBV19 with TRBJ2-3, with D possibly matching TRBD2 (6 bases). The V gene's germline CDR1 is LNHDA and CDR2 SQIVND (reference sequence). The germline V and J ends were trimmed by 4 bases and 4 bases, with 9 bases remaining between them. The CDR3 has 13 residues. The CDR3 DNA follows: TGTGCCAGTAGTAGCGGGACCGCAGATACGCAGTATTTT. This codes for CASSSGTADTQYF.

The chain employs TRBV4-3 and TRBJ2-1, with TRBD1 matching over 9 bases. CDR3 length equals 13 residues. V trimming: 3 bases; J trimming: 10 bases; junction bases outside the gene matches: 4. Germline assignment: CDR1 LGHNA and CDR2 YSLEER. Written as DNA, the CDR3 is TGCGCCAGCAGCCACGGGACAGGGATCGAGCAGTTCTTC. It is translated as CASSHGTGIEQFF.

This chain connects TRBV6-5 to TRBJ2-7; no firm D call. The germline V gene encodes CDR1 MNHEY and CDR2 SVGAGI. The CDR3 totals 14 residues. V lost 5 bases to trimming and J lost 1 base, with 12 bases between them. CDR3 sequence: CASSPRQPSYEQYF. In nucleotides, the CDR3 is TGTGCCAGCAGTCCTAGGCAGCCATCCTACGAGCAGTACTTC.

CDR3 nucleotides: TGCAGCGTGACCAAGGGGTATGAGCAGTTCTTC. Its protein is CSVTKGYEQFF. This rearrangement joins TRBV29-1 to TRBJ2-1; possibly TRBD1 for D (5 bases). In germline, CDR1 is SQVTM, CDR2 ANQGSEA. Trimming stripped 6 bases from V and 8 bases from J, with 11 bases between. The CDR3 sequence is 11 residues long.

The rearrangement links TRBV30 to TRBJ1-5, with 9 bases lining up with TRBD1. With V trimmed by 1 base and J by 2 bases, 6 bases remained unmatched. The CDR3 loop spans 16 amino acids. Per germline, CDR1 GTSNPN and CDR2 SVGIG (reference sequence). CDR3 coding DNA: TGTGCCTGGAGTGACGACAGGGGGTTAGGCAATCAGCCCCAGCATTTT. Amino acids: CAWSDDRGLGNQPQHF.